These T cell receptor beta chains were read from a single sample in a study of glioma-infiltrating T cells. TCRdb reanalysed the multiplex PCR reads using MiXCR and keeps one entry per CDR3 protein. The repertoire has around 93,000 distinct CDR3 sequences, about 37% of them found once; the top ten carry 35% to 40%. Sequencing was performed on glioma tissue, nonneoplastic brain tissue, or PBMCs (not recorded which). Receptor source: a human donor with low-grade glioma or glioblastoma, undergoing nonglioma brain surgery, or in good health (not recorded which). Each CDR3 is given with its conserved first and last residue. Each record gives: clone size, V gene, D gene, J gene, CDR3 protein, CDR3 DNA. The D gene is left open where the match is weak. A row's size may be missing; if present it is once, few, many or a size class.

abundance: -
v_gene: TRBV7-2
d_gene: -
j_gene: TRBJ2-1
CDR3aa: CASSPSPSYEQFF
CDR3nt: TGTGCCAGCAGCCCCTCCCCTTCCTATGAGCAGTTCTTC

abundance: few
v_gene: TRBV18
d_gene: -
j_gene: TRBJ2-3
CDR3aa: CASSPLLLGTSTDTQYF
CDR3nt: TGTGCCAGCTCACCACTTTTATTGGGTACTAGCACAGATACGCAGTATTTT

abundance: many
v_gene: TRBV29-1
d_gene: -
j_gene: TRBJ1-5
CDR3aa: CSVRESAGQPQHF
CDR3nt: TGCAGCGTGAGGGAATCGGCGGGTCAGCCCCAGCATTTT

abundance: -
v_gene: TRBV29-1
d_gene: TRBD1
j_gene: TRBJ2-1
CDR3aa: CGTISGGSYNEQFF
CDR3nt: TGCGGTACCATCTCAGGGGGCTCCTACAATGAGCAGTTCTTC

abundance: -
v_gene: TRBV6-2/TRBV6-3
d_gene: -
j_gene: TRBJ2-3
CDR3aa: CASRAGRADTQYF
CDR3nt: TGTGCCAGCAGGGCAGGACGGGCAGATACGCAGTATTTT

abundance: -
v_gene: TRBV15
d_gene: TRBD1
j_gene: TRBJ2-7
CDR3aa: CATSRGTGFEQYF
CDR3nt: TGTGCCACCAGCAGAGGGACAGGCTTCGAGCAGTACTTC

abundance: -
v_gene: TRBV4-2
d_gene: -
j_gene: TRBJ2-1
CDR3aa: CASRQVASGNYNEQSF
CDR3nt: -

abundance: -
v_gene: TRBV25-1
d_gene: TRBD2
j_gene: TRBJ2-7
CDR3aa: CASSARGEYEQYF
CDR3nt: TGTGCCAGCAGTGCCCGGGGGGAGTACGAGCAGTACTTC

abundance: -
v_gene: TRBV4-2
d_gene: TRBD2
j_gene: TRBJ2-5
CDR3aa: CASSQEGLAGGLETQYF
CDR3nt: TGTGCCAGCAGCCAAGAGGGACTAGCGGGGGGGCTGGAGACCCAGTACTTC

abundance: few
v_gene: TRBV6-1
d_gene: TRBD2
j_gene: TRBJ2-1
CDR3aa: CASRLLGTSGYNEQFF
CDR3nt: TGTGCCAGCAGACTACTCGGGACTAGCGGATACAATGAGCAGTTCTTC

abundance: -
v_gene: TRBV10-3
d_gene: -
j_gene: TRBJ2-4
CDR3aa: CAISGKDIQYF
CDR3nt: TGTGCCATCAGTGGTAAAGACATTCAGTACTTC

abundance: -
v_gene: TRBV28
d_gene: TRBD1
j_gene: TRBJ2-3
CDR3aa: CATGTGGAETQYF
CDR3nt: TGTGCCACTGGGACAGGGGGCGCGGAGACCCAGTATTTT

abundance: many
v_gene: TRBV20-1
d_gene: -
j_gene: TRBJ1-2
CDR3aa: CSARDARTYGYTF
CDR3nt: TGCAGTGCTAGAGATGCCCGTACCTATGGCTACACCTTC

abundance: -
v_gene: TRBV29-1
d_gene: -
j_gene: TRBJ2-7
CDR3aa: CSVEPGSPYEQYF
CDR3nt: TGCAGCGTTGAACCAGGAAGCCCCTACGAGCAGTACTTC

abundance: -
v_gene: TRBV28
d_gene: -
j_gene: TRBJ2-7
CDR3aa: CASSLPGTYEQHF
CDR3nt: TGCGCCAGCAGTTTGCCGGGGACCTACGAGCAGCACTTC

abundance: -
v_gene: TRBV20-1
d_gene: -
j_gene: TRBJ2-1
CDR3aa: CSARVLAVGYYNEQFF
CDR3nt: TGCAGTGCTAGAGTATTGGCGGTGGGCTACTACAATGAGCAGTTTTTC

abundance: many
v_gene: TRBV18
d_gene: -
j_gene: TRBJ2-7
CDR3aa: CASSPQGIFNGEQYF
CDR3nt: TGTGCCAGCTCACCACAGGGAATTTTCAACGGCGAGCAGTACTTC

abundance: few
v_gene: TRBV7-9
d_gene: TRBD1
j_gene: TRBJ2-3
CDR3aa: CASSKRGTGVDTDTQYF
CDR3nt: TGTGCCAGCAGCAAAAGAGGGACAGGGGTTGACACAGATACGCAGTATTTT

abundance: many
v_gene: TRBV28
d_gene: TRBD1
j_gene: TRBJ2-7
CDR3aa: CASSLGRGPYEQYF
CDR3nt: TGTGCCAGCAGTTTAGGCAGGGGGCCATACGAGCAGTACTTC

abundance: -
v_gene: TRBV5-1
d_gene: -
j_gene: TRBJ2-2
CDR3aa: CAGSFELNTGELFF
CDR3nt: TGTGCCGGCAGCTTTGAACTTAACACCGGGGAGCTGTTTTTT

abundance: many
v_gene: TRBV15
d_gene: -
j_gene: TRBJ2-1
CDR3aa: CATSSGLTVSSYNEQFF
CDR3nt: TGTGCCACCAGCAGCGGACTCACCGTATCCTCCTACAATGAGCAGTTCTTC